The rows below give T cell receptor beta chains drawn from one sample of a study of T cell repertoires in cytomegalovirus infection. A single record per CDR3 protein comes from TCRdb applying MiXCR to the reads. The sample has hundreds of thousands of distinct CDR3 sequences, 9.5% seen once. Sequenced material: PBMCs. These receptors all come from a human donor in good health (CMV status not recorded). Some clones in this sample may be carry-over from other donors' samples. Each CDR3 is given with its conserved first and last residue. A D gene is named only where the DNA matches it firmly. Some rows mark clone size as missing; the rest say once, few, many or name a class of expanded clone.

CDR3 length	J gene	D gene	V gene	clone size	CDR3 protein	CDR3 DNA
15	TRBJ2-5	TRBD2	TRBV2	few	CASSEAGVVQETQYF	TGTGCCAGCAGTGAGGCGGGGGTAGTCCAAGAGACCCAGTACTTC
14	TRBJ2-5	.	TRBV19	few	CASSKLRGSETQYF	TGTGCCAGTAGTAAACTCCGGGGGTCGGAGACCCAGTACTTC
17	TRBJ2-1	TRBD2	TRBV6-2/TRBV6-3	.	CASSRLQGLVSYNEQFF	TGTGCCAGCAGCCGTCTTCAGGGACTAGTGTCCTACAATGAGCAGTTCTTC
16	TRBJ1-2	TRBD1	TRBV20-1	few	CSARGPGQRLNYGYTF	TGCAGTGCTAGGGGGCCGGGACAGCGGCTTAACTATGGCTACACCTTC
12	TRBJ1-2	TRBD1	TRBV28	.	CASNAGGKGYTF	TGTGCCAGCAATGCAGGGGGGAAAGGCTACACCTTC
14	TRBJ1-5	.	TRBV20-1	few	CSARVPGGNQPQHF	TGCAGTGCTAGAGTACCGGGGGGCAATCAGCCCCAGCATTTT
17	TRBJ2-3	TRBD2	TRBV20-1	.	CSASTASGRISTDTQYF	TGCAGTGCTAGTACGGCTAGCGGGAGGATAAGCACAGATACGCAGTATTTT
16	TRBJ2-6	.	TRBV4-3	.	CASSRGGSSGANVLTF	TGCGCCAGCAGCCGAGGCGGCAGCTCTGGGGCCAACGTCCTGACTTTC
19	TRBJ2-2	TRBD2	TRBV2	many	CASSDNALGLAGNTGELFF	TGTGCCAGCAGTGATAACGCCTTAGGACTAGCGGGAAACACCGGGGAGCTGTTTTTT
15	TRBJ2-7	.	TRBV7-8	.	CASSLDGVAPYEQYF	TGTGCCAGCAGCTTAGACGGGGTAGCCCCCTACGAGCAGTACTTC
14	TRBJ2-7	TRBD2	TRBV6-2/TRBV6-3	many	CASSLAGVVYEQYF	TGTGCCAGCAGTCTAGCGGGAGTTGTCTACGAGCAGTACTTC
12	TRBJ1-2	.	TRBV20-1	few	CSAREAANGYTF	TGCAGTGCTAGGGAGGCAGCGAATGGCTACACCTTC